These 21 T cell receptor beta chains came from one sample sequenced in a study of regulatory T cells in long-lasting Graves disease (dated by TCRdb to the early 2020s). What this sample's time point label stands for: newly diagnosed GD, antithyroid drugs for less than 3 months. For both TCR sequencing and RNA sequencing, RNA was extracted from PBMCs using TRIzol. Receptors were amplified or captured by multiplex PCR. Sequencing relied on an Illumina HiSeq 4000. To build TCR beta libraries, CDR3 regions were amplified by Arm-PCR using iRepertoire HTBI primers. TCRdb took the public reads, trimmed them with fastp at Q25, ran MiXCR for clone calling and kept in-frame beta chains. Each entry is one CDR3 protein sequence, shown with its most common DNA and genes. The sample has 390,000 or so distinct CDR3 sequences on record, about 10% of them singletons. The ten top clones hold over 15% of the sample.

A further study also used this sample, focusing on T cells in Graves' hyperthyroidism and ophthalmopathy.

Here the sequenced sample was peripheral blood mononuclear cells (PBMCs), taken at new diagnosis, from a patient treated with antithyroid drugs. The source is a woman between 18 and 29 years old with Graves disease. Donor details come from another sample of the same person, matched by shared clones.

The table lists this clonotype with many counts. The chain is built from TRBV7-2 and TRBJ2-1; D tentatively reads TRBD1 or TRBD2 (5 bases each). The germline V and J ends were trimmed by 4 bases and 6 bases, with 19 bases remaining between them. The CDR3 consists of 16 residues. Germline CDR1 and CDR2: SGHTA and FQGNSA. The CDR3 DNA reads TGTGCCAGCAGCTCCTCCGGGACCGGAGTAAGCAATGAGCAGTTCTTC. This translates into CASSSSGTGVSNEQFF.

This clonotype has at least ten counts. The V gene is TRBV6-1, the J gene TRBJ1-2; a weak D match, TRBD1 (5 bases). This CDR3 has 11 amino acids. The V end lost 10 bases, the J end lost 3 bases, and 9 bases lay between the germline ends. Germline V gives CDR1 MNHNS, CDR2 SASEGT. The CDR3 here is CAIRDYYGYTF. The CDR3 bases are TGTGCCATCCGGGACTACTATGGCTACACCTTC.

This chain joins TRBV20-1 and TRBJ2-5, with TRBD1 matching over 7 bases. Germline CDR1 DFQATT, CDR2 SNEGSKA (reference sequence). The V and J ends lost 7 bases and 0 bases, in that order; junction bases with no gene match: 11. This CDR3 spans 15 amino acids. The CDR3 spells CSGGRTTGDQETQYF. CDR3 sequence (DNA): TGCAGTGGTGGACGTACAACAGGGGACCAAGAGACCCAGTACTTC.

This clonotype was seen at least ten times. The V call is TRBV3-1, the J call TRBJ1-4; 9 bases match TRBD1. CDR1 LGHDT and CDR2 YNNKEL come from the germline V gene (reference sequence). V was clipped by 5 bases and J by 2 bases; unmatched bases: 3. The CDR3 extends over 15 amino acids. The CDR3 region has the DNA TGTGCCAGCAGCGACACAGGGGGCACTAATGAAAAACTGTTTTTT. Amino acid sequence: CASSDTGGTNEKLFF.

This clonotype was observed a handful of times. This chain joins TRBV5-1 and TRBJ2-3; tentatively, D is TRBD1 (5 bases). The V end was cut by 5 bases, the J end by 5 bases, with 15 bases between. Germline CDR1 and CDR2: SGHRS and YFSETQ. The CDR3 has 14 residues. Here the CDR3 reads CASSPGIGKDTQYF. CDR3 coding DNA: TGCGCCAGCAGTCCAGGGATTGGCAAAGATACGCAGTATTTT.

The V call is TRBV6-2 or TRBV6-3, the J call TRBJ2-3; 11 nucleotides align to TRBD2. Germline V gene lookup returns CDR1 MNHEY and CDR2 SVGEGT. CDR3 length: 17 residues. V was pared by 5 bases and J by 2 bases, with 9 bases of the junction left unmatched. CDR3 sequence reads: CASSVKLAGAHTDTQYF. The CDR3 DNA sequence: TGTGCCAGCAGTGTTAAACTAGCGGGGGCACACACAGATACGCAGTATTTT.

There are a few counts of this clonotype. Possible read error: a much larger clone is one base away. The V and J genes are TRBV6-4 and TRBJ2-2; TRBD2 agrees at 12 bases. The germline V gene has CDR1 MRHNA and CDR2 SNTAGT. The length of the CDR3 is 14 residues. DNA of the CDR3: TGTGCCAGCGGACTAGCGGGAAGTACCGGGGTGCTGTTTTTT. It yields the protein CASGLAGSTGVLFF.

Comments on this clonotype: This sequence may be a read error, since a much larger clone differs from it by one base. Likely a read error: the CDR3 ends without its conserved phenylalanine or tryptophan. CDR3: CSALPAGVSSYNEQFL. Here the CDR3 DNA reads TGCAGTGCCCTTCCGGCTGGGGTCAGCTCCTACAATGAGCAGTTCCTC. The chain joins TRBV20-1 to TRBJ2-1; D unclear. V was shortened by 6 bases and J by 0 bases, with 18 bases between the two germline ends. The CDR3 sequence is 16 residues long. Germline CDR1 is DFQATT and CDR2 is SNEGSKA (reference sequence).

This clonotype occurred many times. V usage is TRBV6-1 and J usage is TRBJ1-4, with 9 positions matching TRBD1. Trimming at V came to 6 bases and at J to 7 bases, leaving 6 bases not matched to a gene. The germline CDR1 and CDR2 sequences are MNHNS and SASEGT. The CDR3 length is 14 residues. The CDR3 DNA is TGTGCCAGCAGCCACAGGGGGCTTCGTGAAAAACTGTTTTTT. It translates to CASSHRGLREKLFF.

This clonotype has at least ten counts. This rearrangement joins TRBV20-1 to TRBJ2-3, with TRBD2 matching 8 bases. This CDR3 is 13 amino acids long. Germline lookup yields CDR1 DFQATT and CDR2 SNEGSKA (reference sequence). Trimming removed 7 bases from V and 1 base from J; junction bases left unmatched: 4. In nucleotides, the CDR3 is TGCAGTGTTAGCGGGGTGGGCACAGATACGCAGTATTTT. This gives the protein CSVSGVGTDTQYF.

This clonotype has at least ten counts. This CDR3 reads CASSLLPGQETQYF. The CDR3 DNA follows: TGTGCCAGCAGTTTATTGCCGGGCCAAGAGACCCAGTACTTC. The chain carries TRBV27 and TRBJ2-5, with D uncertain. CDR3 length equals 14 residues. V was clipped by 1 base and J by 1 base, with 7 bases between them. Germline loops: CDR1 MNHEY, CDR2 SMNVEV (reference sequence).

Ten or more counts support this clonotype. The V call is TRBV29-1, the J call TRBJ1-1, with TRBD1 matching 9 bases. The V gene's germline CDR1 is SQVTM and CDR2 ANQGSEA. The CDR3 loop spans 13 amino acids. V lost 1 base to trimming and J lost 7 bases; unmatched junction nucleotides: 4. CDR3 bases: TGCAGCGTTGAAGGCAGGACAGGGGTTGAAGCTTTCTTT. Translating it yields CSVEGRTGVEAFF.

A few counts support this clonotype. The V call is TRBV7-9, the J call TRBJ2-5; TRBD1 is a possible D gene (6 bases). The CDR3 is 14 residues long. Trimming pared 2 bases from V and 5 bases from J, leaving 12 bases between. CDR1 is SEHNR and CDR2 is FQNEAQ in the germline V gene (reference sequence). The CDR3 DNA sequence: TGTGCCAGCAGCTTACGTCAGGGGTTGGAGACCCAGTACTTC. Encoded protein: CASSLRQGLETQYF.

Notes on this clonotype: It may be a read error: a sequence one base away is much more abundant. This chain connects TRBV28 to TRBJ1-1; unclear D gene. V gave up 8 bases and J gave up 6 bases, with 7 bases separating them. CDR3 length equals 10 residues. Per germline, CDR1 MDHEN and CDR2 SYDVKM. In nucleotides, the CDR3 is TGTGCCAGCGGTATGGCTGAAGCTTTCTTT. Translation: CASGMAEAFF.

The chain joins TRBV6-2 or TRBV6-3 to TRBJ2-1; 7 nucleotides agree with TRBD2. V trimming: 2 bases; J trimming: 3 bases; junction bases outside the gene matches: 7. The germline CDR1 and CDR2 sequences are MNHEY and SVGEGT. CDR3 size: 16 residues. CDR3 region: CASSYEPAGFYNEQFF. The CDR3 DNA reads TGTGCCAGCAGTTACGAACCAGCGGGATTCTACAATGAGCAGTTCTTC.

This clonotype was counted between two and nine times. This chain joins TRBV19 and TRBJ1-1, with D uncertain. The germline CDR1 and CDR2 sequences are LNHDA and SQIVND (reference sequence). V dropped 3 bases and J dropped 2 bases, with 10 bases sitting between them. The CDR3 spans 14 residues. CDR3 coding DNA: TGTGCCAGTAGTATGACCGTGATTAACACTGAAGCTTTCTTT. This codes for CASSMTVINTEAFF.

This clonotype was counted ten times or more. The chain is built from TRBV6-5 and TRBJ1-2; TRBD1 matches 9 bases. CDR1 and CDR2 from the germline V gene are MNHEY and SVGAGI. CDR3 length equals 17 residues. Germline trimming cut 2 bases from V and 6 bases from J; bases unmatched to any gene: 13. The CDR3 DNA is TGTGCCAGCAGTTACACTCCCCGGACAGGGGCGGCGGATGGCTACACCTTC. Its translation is CASSYTPRTGAADGYTF.

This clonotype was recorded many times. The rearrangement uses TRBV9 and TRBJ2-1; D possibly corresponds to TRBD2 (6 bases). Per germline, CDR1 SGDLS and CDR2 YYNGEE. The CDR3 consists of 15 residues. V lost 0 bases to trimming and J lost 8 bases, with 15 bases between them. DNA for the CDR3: TGTGCCAGCAGCGTAGCCGGGAGCAGCGTCCATGAGCAGTTCTTC. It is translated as CASSVAGSSVHEQFF.

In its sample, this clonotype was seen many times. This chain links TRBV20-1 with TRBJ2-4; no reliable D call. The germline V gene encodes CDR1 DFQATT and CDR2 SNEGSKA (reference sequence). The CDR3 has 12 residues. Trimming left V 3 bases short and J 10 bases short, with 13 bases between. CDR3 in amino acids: CSASPAVGIQYF. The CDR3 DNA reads TGCAGTGCTAGTCCAGCCGTAGGAATTCAGTACTTC.

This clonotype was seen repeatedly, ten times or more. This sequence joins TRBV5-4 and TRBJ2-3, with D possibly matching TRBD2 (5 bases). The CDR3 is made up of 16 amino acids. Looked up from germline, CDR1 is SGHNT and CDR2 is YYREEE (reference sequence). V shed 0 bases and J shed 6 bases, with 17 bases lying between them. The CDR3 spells CASSLVSYSGVDTQYF. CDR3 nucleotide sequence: TGTGCCAGCAGCTTGGTTAGCTACTCCGGGGTGGATACGCAGTATTTT.

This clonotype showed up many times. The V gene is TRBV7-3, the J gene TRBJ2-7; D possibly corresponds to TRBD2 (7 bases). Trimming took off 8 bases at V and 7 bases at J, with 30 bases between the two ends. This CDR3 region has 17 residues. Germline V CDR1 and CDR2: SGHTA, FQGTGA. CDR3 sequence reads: CASSPWPRGASTWEQYF. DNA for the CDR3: TGTGCCAGCTCCCCTTGGCCTCGGGGGGCTTCCACTTGGGAGCAGTACTTC.